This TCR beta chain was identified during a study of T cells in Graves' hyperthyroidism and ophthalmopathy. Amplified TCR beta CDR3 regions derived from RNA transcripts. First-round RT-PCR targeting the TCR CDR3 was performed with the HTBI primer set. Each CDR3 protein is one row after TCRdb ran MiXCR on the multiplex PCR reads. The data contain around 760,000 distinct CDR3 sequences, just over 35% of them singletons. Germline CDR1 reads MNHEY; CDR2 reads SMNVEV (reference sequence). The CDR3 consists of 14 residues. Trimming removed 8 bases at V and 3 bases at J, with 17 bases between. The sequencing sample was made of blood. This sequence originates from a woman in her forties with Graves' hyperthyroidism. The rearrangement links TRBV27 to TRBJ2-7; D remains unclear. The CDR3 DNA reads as TGTGCCAGCCGTCCCGGGTCGTTCTTCTACGAGCAGTACTTC. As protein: CASRPGSFFYEQYF.